What follows are 17 T cell receptor beta chains derived from one specimen sequenced in a study of regulatory T cells in long-lasting Graves disease. The time point denotes: newly diagnosed GD, antithyroid drugs for less than 3 months. TCR sequences were obtained from RNA taken from PBMCs. Arm-PCR of CDR3 regions and iRepertoire HTBI primers were the basis on which TCR beta libraries were built. TCRdb called the multiplex PCR reads again in MiXCR, with one record for every CDR3 protein. The sample carries fewer than 500,000 distinct CDR3 sequences, roughly 17% recorded once. These data were also reused for a study on T cells in Graves' hyperthyroidism and ophthalmopathy.

Source: peripheral blood mononuclear cells (PBMCs), taken at new diagnosis, from a patient treated with antithyroid drugs. These TCRs come from a man aged 35-49 years with Graves disease.

Of note for this clonotype: This may be a read error, as it is one base from a much larger clone. The chain is built from TRBV5-1 and TRBJ2-5; perhaps D is TRBD1 or TRBD2 (5 bases each). CDR3 length equals 15 residues. CDR1 and CDR2 (germline): SGHRS, YFSETQ. The CDR3: CASSPGDGFQGTQYF. The DNA of the CDR3 is TGCGCCAGCAGCCCCGGGGACGGATTCCAAGGGACCCAGTACTTC.

This clonotype was seen ten or more times. The rearrangement joins TRBV3-1 to TRBJ2-7; D might be TRBD2 (6 bases). From germline, CDR1 is LGHDT and CDR2 YNNKEL (reference sequence). CDR3 length: 14 amino acids. With 3 bases removed from V and 5 bases from J, the gap between germline ends came to 14 bases. The chain's CDR3 is CASSQLGRDHEQYF. The DNA for the CDR3 is TGTGCCAGCAGCCAGTTGGGGCGGGACCACGAGCAGTACTTC.

The gene calls are TRBV28 and TRBJ1-1; TRBD1 agrees at 7 bases. CDR1 and CDR2 (germline): MDHEN, SYDVKM. The CDR3 contains 15 residues. Unmatched junction bases numbered 13, after V lost 11 bases and J lost 1 base. In nucleotides, the CDR3 is TGTGCCGTAAGGGGGCAGGAATCTACGAACACTGAAGCTTTCTTT. Its translation is CAVRGQESTNTEAFF.

V and J are TRBV5-1 and TRBJ2-5, with a weak D call TRBD2 (6 bases). Per germline, CDR1 SGHRS and CDR2 YFSETQ. The V and J ends lost 0 bases and 4 bases respectively, with 10 bases between them. This CDR3 has 14 amino acids. In nucleotides, the CDR3 is TGCGCCAGCAGCTTGGCAGGACTAAGAGAGACCCAGTACTTC. Amino acids: CASSLAGLRETQYF.

This clonotype occurred many times. CDR3 sequence (DNA): TGCAGCGTTGAAGAGGGCAGGATGGGATCCTACAATGAGCAGTTCTTC. It encodes CSVEEGRMGSYNEQFF. The chain is built from TRBV29-1 and TRBJ2-1; no firm D call. Germline V lookup: CDR1 SQVTM, CDR2 ANQGSEA. Trimming took off 0 bases at V and 1 base at J, with 13 bases between the two ends. The CDR3 sequence is 16 residues long.

This clonotype was picked up many times. The rearrangement links TRBV29-1 to TRBJ2-7, with D tentatively TRBD2 (6 bases). The CDR3 has 12 amino acids. The ends were cut back, 4 bases at V and 2 bases at J, with 9 bases in the middle. Germline V gene data show CDR1 as SQVTM and CDR2 as ANQGSEA. DNA of the CDR3: TGCAGCGTTGTCGGCGGGACCTACGAGCAGTACTTC. Translating gives CSVVGGTYEQYF.

This clonotype was seen at least ten times. The CDR3 loop reads CASSLRKSGRGTDTQYF. In DNA form, the CDR3 reads TGTGCCAGCAGTTTACGTAAATCAGGGAGGGGGACAGATACGCAGTATTTT. This sequence joins TRBV27 and TRBJ2-3; D might be TRBD2 (7 bases). This CDR3 has 17 residues. V was trimmed by 2 bases and J by 3 bases, leaving 18 bases between them. CDR1 and CDR2 (germline): MNHEY, SMNVEV (reference sequence).

The sample holds a few counts of this clonotype. The chain has TRBV27 and TRBJ2-1; a possible D gene is TRBD1 (6 bases). The CDR3 totals 15 residues. CDR1 and CDR2 (germline): MNHEY, SMNVEV (reference sequence). Trimming removed 5 bases from V and 5 bases from J, with 16 bases in between. CDR3 DNA: TGTGCCAGCAGTCAGTCCGGGACACCCAACAATGAGCAGTTCTTC. It yields the protein CASSQSGTPNNEQFF.

This clonotype was picked up many times. The V and J genes are TRBV2 and TRBJ1-1; a weak D match, TRBD1 (5 bases). The CDR3 is made up of 13 amino acids. V gave up 7 bases and J gave up 0 bases, with 9 bases separating them. The V gene's germline CDR1 is SNHLY and CDR2 FYNNEI. CDR3 protein: CASTGVMNTEAFF. Written as DNA, the CDR3 is TGTGCCAGCACGGGGGTCATGAACACTGAAGCTTTCTTT.

There are many counts of this clonotype. Here the CDR3 reads CASSWRTVSYEQYF. The CDR3 coding sequence is TGTGCCAGCAGTTGGCGAACCGTATCCTACGAGCAGTACTTC. The rearrangement joins TRBV12-3 or TRBV12-4 to TRBJ2-7; D gene ambiguous. Trimming removed 4 bases at V and 1 base at J, with 11 bases between. CDR3 length equals 14 residues.

A remark on this clonotype: A much larger clone differs from this one at a single base, so this may be a read error. The rearrangement uses TRBV28 and TRBJ2-4; 7 bases line up with TRBD1. The end of the DNA aligns better with TRBJ2-1, so the J call may be wrong. The V gene's germline CDR1 is MDHEN and CDR2 SYDVKM. The CDR3 has 13 amino acids. DNA of the CDR3: TGTGCCAGCAGTACGACAGGGAGTGGTGGGCAGTTCTTC. It is translated as CASSTTGSGGQFF.

As to this clonotype: A much larger clone sits a single nucleotide away, making a read error possible. V and J are TRBV7-2 and TRBJ2-3, with D unresolved. V lost 3 bases to trimming and J lost 0 bases, with 13 bases between them. The germline V gene has CDR1 SGHTA and CDR2 FQGNSA. This CDR3 has 16 amino acids. CDR3 DNA sequence: TGTGCCAGCAGCTTGGGCGCCTACAAGAGCACAGATACGCAGTATTTT. Translation gives CASSLGAYKSTDTQYF.

The chain's CDR3 is CASSKMTAGNSPLHF. The CDR3 nucleotides read TGTGCCAGCAGTAAAATGACAGCGGGGAATTCACCCCTCCACTTT. The chain carries TRBV6-2 or TRBV6-3 and TRBJ1-6; a possible D gene is TRBD1 (5 bases). There are 15 residues in the CDR3. Germline V gives CDR1 MNHEY, CDR2 SVGEGT. Trimming cost V 5 bases and J 7 bases, with 15 bases left between them.

To note about this clonotype: This may be a read error: a much more frequent sequence differs by one nucleotide. The chain couples TRBV28 to TRBJ2-5; D is uncertain. Gene TRBJ2-1 matches the end of the DNA better, so the J call may be wrong. The germline gives CDR1 MDHEN, CDR2 SYDVKM. This CDR3 contains 11 residues. The CDR3 nucleotides read TGTGCCAGCAGTGAAAACAATAAGCAGTTCTTC. The encoded protein is CASSENNKQFF.

This clonotype came up a few times. This chain uses TRBV24-1 with TRBJ2-1; 13 nucleotides align to TRBD2. J gave up 10 bases and V 6 bases, and 5 bases lay outside the gene matches. This CDR3 comprises 14 residues. The germline V gene encodes CDR1 KGHDR and CDR2 SFDVKD. The CDR3 DNA reads TGTGCCACCAGTCGGACTAGCGGGAGATGGGAGCAGTTCTTC. Amino acid sequence: CATSRTSGRWEQFF.

This clonotype was seen ten or more times. The CDR3 DNA reads as TGCAGCGTTGAAGATCGCGAGGAGTGGGTAGATACGCAGTATTTT. Translation gives CSVEDREEWVDTQYF. This chain joins TRBV29-1 and TRBJ2-3; no definite D call. The CDR3 contains 15 residues. Deletions cut 0 bases from V and 5 bases from J, with 15 bases between. Germline V lookup: CDR1 SQVTM, CDR2 ANQGSEA.

This clonotype was seen only a few times. The rearrangement joins TRBV20-1 to TRBJ1-2, with D maybe TRBD1 (6 bases). Germline V gene data show CDR1 as DFQATT and CDR2 as SNEGSKA (reference sequence). CDR3 length: 12 amino acids. V was trimmed by 6 bases and J by 7 bases, leaving 15 bases between them. As DNA, the CDR3 is TGCAGTGCCGTGGAAAGGGGGTTTGGCTACACCTTC. The encoded protein is CSAVERGFGYTF.